A selection of T cell receptor beta chains follows, all from one sample in a study of cytomegalovirus exposure and HLA in healthy donors. The assay was immunoSEQ multiplex PCR, and TCRdb's table has in-frame clones only and misses some. Among 140,000 to 150,000 clones, over 60% were seen once, and the ten largest hold around 6%. The specimen sequenced was PBMCs. These receptors came from a woman aged 55-69 years in good health and CMV-seronegative. The CDR3 runs from the conserved cysteine through the conserved F or W. D genes are given only for firm matches. The size field is filled for only some rows; it gives once, few, many or a size class.

TRBJ2-2 | NA | TRBV29-1 | NA | TGCAGCGTTGTCTCGACCGGGAGTAGGACGGGCACCGGGGAGCTGTTTTTT | CSVVSTGSRTGTGELFF
TRBJ2-7 | NA | TRBV2 | NA | TGTGCCAGCAGTGAGGAAACAAGGAGCTCCTACGAGCAGTACTTC | CASSEETRSSYEQYF
TRBJ1-1 | TRBD1 | TRBV28 | many | TGTGCCAGCAGTTTCCGACAGGGGGCGAACACTGAAGCTTTCTTT | CASSFRQGANTEAFF
TRBJ1-2 | NA | TRBV13 | few | TGTGCCAGCAGCTCGACAGCGGGGGAGAGTGGCTACACCTTC | CASSSTAGESGYTF
TRBJ2-2 | NA | TRBV19 | NA | TGTGCCACCACCCGAGGGGGAACCGGGGAGCTGTTTTTT | CATTRGGTGELFF
TRBJ1-2 | NA | TRBV5-1 | once | TGCGCCAGCAGCTTTGGACAGACTTATGGCTACACCTTC | CASSFGQTYGYTF
TRBJ2-2 | TRBD2 | TRBV5-1 | once | TGCGCCAGCAGCTTGTCAACTAGCGGGGGGTCCGGGGAGCTGTTTTTT | CASSLSTSGGSGELFF
TRBJ1-1 | NA | TRBV5-4 | NA | TGTGCCAGCAGCTTGCCGGGCGGGATAGGGAACACTGAAGCTTTCTTT | CASSLPGGIGNTEAFF
TRBJ2-7 | NA | TRBV19 | once | TGTGCCAGTAGCGGGACACCTGCAGGCTACGAGCAGTACTTC | CASSGTPAGYEQYF
TRBJ1-2 | NA | TRBV7-9 | NA | TGTGCCAGCAGCTTAGCCACAGCATTTAACTATGGCTACACCTTC | CASSLATAFNYGYTF
TRBJ2-4 | TRBD1 | TRBV19 | few | TGTGCCAGTAGTATAGGTACAGGGGGAGCCAAAAACATTCAGTACTTC | CASSIGTGGAKNIQYF
TRBJ2-6 | NA | TRBV28 | few | TGTGCCAGCAGTTTTTTTGCGGGTGGGGCCAACGTCCTGACTTTC | CASSFFAGGANVLTF
TRBJ1-1 | NA | TRBV11-1 | NA | TGTGCCAGCAGCTTACGTGGTAGGGGCACTGAAGCTTTCTTT | CASSLRGRGTEAFF
TRBJ2-2 | NA | TRBV7-3 | few | TGTGCCAGCTGGAGGGACTTCCACACCGGGGAGCTGTTTTTT | CASWRDFHTGELFF
TRBJ2-1 | TRBD2 | TRBV9 | NA | TGTGCCAGCAGCGTAGCGAGCGGGAGTTTACACAATGAGCAGTTCTTC | CASSVASGSLHNEQFF
TRBJ1-6 | NA | TRBV7-2 | NA | TGTGCCAGCAGCCGAGGGAGGCTTGGATCACCCCTCCACTTT | CASSRGRLGSPLHF
TRBJ1-2 | NA | TRBV6-1 | NA | TGTGCCAGCAAATACCGACAGGAAGGTGACTATGGCTACACCTTC | CASKYRQEGDYGYTF
TRBJ1-3 | TRBD1 | TRBV11-3 | many | TGTGCCAGCAGCTTAGAAGCCAGGGGGTCCTCTGGAAACACCATATATTTT | CASSLEARGSSGNTIYF
TRBJ2-3 | NA | TRBV6-1 | NA | TGTGCCAGCAGTGCCTTGGGGGGTAGCACAGATACGCAGTATTTT | CASSALGGSTDTQYF
TRBJ2-6 | TRBD2 | TRBV28 | NA | TGTGCCAGCAGTCTTGGGGGACTAGTGGGCTCTGGGGCCAACGTCCTGACTTTC | CASSLGGLVGSGANVLTF
TRBJ1-1 | NA | TRBV5-8 | NA | TGTGCCAGCAGCAAGGGGGTCGGGAGGCTGAACACTGAAGCTTTCTTT | CASSKGVGRLNTEAFF
TRBJ2-1 | NA | TRBV7-3 | NA | TGTGCCAGCAGCTCCGTGACAGTTCCGAGAAATGAGCAGTTCTTC | CASSSVTVPRNEQFF
TRBJ2-3 | NA | TRBV5-1 | NA | TGCGCCAGCAGTCTAGGGGGTCGGGGAAAGACTAGCACAGATACGCAGTATTTT | CASSLGGRGKTSTDTQYF
TRBJ2-4 | NA | TRBV28 | few | TGTGCCAGCAGTTTAGCCGGTGGCAGGACAAAAAACATTCAGTACTTC | CASSLAGGRTKNIQYF
TRBJ1-4 | NA | TRBV7-9 | NA | TGTTCCAGCAGCCCCGGTGACAGTAATGAAAAACTGTTTTTT | CSSSPGDSNEKLFF
TRBJ2-7 | TRBD1 | TRBV14 | NA | TGTGCCAGCAGCCCGACAACCGGGACAGCCTACGAGCAGTACTTC | CASSPTTGTAYEQYF
TRBJ1-1 | TRBD1 | TRBV5-4 | NA | TGTGCCAGCAGCCCAGGACAGGGTTACGCTGAAGCTTTCTTT | CASSPGQGYAEAFF
TRBJ1-5 | NA | TRBV15 | once | TGTGCCACCAGCAGGGCCCAGGGGAGGGTTAGCAATCAGCCCCAGCATTTT | CATSRAQGRVSNQPQHF
TRBJ1-4 | NA | TRBV5-1 | once | TGCGCCAGCAGCTTAGGACAAAATAGGGAAAAACTGTTTTTT | CASSLGQNREKLFF
TRBJ2-2 | NA | TRBV11-2 | NA | TGTGCCAGCAGCTTCCGAAGCGCGACCGGGGAGCTGTTTTTT | CASSFRSATGELFF
TRBJ1-4 | TRBD1 | TRBV9 | NA | TGTGCCAGCAGCGTAGGGGTTGGGACAGAGGAAAAACTGTTTTTT | CASSVGVGTEEKLFF
TRBJ2-3 | NA | TRBV9 | NA | TGTGCCAGCAGCGTAACTAGCATCCGCGACGGGCAGTATTTT | CASSVTSIRDGQYF
TRBJ1-4 | NA | TRBV19 | NA | TGTGCCAGTAGGCCTCCCGCGGCAACTAATGAAAAACTGTTTTTT | CASRPPAATNEKLFF
TRBJ2-2 | NA | TRBV4-1 | once | TGCGCCAGCAGCCAAGACAGGGTTAACGGGGAGCTGTTTTTT | CASSQDRVNGELFF
TRBJ2-3 | NA | TRBV27 | NA | TGTGCCAGCAGTCAGAGCACAGATACGCAGTATTTT | CASSQSTDTQYF
TRBJ1-1 | TRBD1 | TRBV7-6 | NA | TGTGCCAGCAGCTTAGGGACAGGGGGCGGAGGCACTGAAGCTTTCTTT | CASSLGTGGGGTEAFF